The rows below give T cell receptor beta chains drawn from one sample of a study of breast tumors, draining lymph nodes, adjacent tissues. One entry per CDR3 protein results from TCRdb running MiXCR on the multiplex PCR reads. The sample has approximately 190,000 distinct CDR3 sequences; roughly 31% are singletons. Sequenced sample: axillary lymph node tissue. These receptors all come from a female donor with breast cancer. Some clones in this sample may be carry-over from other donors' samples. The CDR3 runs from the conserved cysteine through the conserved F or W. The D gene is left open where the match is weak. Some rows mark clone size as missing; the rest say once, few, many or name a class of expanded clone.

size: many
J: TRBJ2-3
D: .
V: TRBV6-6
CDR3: CASSPQDTQYF
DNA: TGTGCCAGCAGTCCCCAAGATACGCAGTATTTT

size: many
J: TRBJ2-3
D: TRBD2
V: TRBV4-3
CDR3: CASSQVASGETDTQYF
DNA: TGCGCCAGCAGCCAAGTGGCTAGCGGAGAGACAGATACGCAGTATTTT

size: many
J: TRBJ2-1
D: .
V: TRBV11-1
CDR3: CASSRGGSYNEQFF
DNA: TGTGCCAGCAGCAGAGGGGGCTCCTACAATGAGCAGTTCTTC

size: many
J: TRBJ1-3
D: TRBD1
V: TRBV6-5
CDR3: CASSYSGQGIGNTIYF
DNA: TGTGCCAGCAGTTACTCAGGACAGGGTATTGGAAACACCATATATTTT

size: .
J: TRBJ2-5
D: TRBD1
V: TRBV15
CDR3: CATSRRNRGDYQETQYF
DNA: TGTGCCACCAGCAGAAGAAACAGGGGGGATTACCAAGAGACCCAGTACTTC

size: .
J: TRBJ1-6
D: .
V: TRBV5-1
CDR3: CASSLVGRGQGCSPLHF
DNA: TGCGCCAGCAGCTTGGTAGGACGAGGCCAAGGGTGTTCACCCCTCCACTTT

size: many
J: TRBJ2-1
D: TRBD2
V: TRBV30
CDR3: CAWKRTSYNNEQFF
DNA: TGTGCCTGGAAAAGGACTAGTTACAACAATGAGCAGTTCTTC

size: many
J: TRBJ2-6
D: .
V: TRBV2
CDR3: CASSDSDQGGPGANVLTF
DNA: TGTGCCAGCAGTGACTCGGATCAGGGAGGCCCTGGGGCCAACGTCCTGACTTTC

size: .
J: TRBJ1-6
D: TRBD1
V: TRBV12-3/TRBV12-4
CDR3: CASSTTGADNSPLHF
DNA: TGTGCCAGCAGTACGACAGGGGCCGATAATTCACCCCTCCACTTT

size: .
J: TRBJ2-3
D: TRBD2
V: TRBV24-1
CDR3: CATSDLELAGGLADTQYF
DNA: TGCGCCACCAGTGATCTGGAACTAGCGGGGGGGCTTGCTGATACGCAGTATTTT

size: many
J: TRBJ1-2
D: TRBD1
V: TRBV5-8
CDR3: CASSTRGTGSNYGYTF
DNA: TGTGCCAGCAGCACCCGGGGGACAGGGTCTAACTATGGCTACACCTTC

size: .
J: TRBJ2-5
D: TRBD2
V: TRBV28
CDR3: CASSSRTSGRQETQYF
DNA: TGTGCCAGCAGTTCTAGGACTAGCGGGAGGCAGGAGACCCAGTACTTC

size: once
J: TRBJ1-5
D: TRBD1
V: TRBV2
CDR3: CASSTDRGQPQHF
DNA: TGTGCCAGCAGTACGGACAGGGGGCAGCCCCAGCATTTT

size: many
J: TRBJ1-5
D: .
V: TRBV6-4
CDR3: CASGQAPPRNQPQHF
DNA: TGTGCCAGCGGCCAGGCACCCCCACGCAATCAGCCCCAGCATTTT

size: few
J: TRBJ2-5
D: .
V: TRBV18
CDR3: CASSPPKAEETQYF
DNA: TGTGCCAGCTCACCCCCGAAGGCGGAAGAGACCCAGTACTTC

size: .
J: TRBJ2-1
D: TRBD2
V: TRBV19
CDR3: CASRYGLAGGEQFF
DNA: TGTGCCAGTAGGTACGGACTAGCGGGGGGTGAGCAGTTCTTC

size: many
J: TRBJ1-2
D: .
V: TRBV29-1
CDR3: CSVFDSRYGYTF
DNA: TGCAGCGTTTTTGACAGTCGCTATGGCTACACCTTC

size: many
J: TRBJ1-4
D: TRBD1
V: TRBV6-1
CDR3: CASSPRDSINEKLFF
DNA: TGTGCCAGCAGCCCCAGGGACAGTATCAATGAAAAACTGTTTTTT

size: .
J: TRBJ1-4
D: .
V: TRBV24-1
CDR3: CATSAALAGRREKLFF
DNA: TGTGCCACCAGTGCCGCCTTGGCGGGAAGGAGAGAAAAACTGTTTTTT

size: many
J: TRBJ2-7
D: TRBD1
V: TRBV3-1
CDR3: CASSRTSDRAEQYF
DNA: TGTGCCAGCAGCCGCACCTCGGACAGGGCCGAGCAGTACTTC

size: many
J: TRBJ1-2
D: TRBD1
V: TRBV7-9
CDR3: CASSLGPGGAYGYPF
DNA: TGTGCCAGCAGCTTAGGGCCAGGGGGCGCCTATGGCTACCCCTTC

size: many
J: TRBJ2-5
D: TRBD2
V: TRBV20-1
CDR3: CSARRGGGLQETQYF
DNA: TGCAGTGCTAGGCGCGGGGGGGGCCTCCAAGAGACCCAGTACTTC

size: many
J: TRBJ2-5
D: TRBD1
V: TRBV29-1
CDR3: CSARGQGVGETQYF
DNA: TGCAGCGCCAGGGGACAGGGGGTGGGAGAGACCCAGTACTTC

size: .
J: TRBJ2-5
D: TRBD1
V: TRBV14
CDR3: CASSKQGANETQSF
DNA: TGTGCCAGCAGCAAGCAGGGGGCGAATGAGACCCAGTCCTTC

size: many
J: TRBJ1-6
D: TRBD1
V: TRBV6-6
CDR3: CASSYFDREDSPLHF
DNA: TGTGCCAGCAGTTATTTCGACAGGGAGGATTCACCCCTCCACTTT

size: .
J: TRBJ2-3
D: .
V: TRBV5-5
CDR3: CASSLAPRDRDNEQYF
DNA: TGTGCCAGCAGCTTGGCCCCACGGGACCGGGACAATGAGCAGTATTTT